The clone carrying this T cell receptor beta chain appeared a few times. The sample originates from a study of identical twins. MiXCR was run by TCRdb on the 5' RACE reads, yielding one entry per CDR3 protein. The data show about 530,000 distinct CDR3 sequences, with approximately 20% seen just once and approximately 0.5% held by the top ten. The V and J ends lost 4 bases and 4 bases respectively, with 11 bases between them. CDR3 length: 13 amino acids. Germline CDR1 reads DFQATT; CDR2 reads SNEGSKA (reference sequence). These same data were also listed under a study on yellow fever vaccine responses in identical twins.

The clonotype was recovered from a woman aged 18 to 35 in good health. V and J are TRBV20-1 and TRBJ2-1; no reliable D call. The material sequenced was CD4+ T cells sorted from blood. The CDR3 is CSAMGRSYNEQFF. CDR3 DNA sequence: TGCAGTGCTATGGGAAGGTCGTACAATGAGCAGTTCTTC.